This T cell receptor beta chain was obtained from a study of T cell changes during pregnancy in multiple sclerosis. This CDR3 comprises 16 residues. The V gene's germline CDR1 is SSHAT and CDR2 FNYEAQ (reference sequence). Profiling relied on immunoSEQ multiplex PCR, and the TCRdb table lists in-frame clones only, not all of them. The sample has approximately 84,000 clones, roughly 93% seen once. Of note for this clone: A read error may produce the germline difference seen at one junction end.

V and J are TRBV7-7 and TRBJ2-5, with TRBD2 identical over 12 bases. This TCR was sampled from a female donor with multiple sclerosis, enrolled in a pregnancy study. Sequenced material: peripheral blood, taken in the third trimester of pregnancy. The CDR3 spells CASSFSGLAGQETQYF. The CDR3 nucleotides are TGTGCTAGCAGCTTCTCGGGACTAGCGGGCCAAGAGACCCAGTACTTC.